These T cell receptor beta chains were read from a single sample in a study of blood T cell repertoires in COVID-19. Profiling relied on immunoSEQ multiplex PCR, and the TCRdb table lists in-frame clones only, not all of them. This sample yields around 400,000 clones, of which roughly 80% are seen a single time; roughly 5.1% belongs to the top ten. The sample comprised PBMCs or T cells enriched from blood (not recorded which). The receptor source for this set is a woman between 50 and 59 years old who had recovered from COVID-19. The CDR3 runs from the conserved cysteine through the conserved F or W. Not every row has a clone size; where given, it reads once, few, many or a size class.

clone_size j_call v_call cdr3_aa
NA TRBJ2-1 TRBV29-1 CSVHFYNEQFF
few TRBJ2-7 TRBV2 CASSEDRQSSYEQYF
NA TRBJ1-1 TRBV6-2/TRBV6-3 CASSYSLHQGAMGTEAFF
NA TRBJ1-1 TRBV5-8 CASSYRAGTEAFF
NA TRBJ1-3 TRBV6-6 CASSPPVSGWLGNTIYF
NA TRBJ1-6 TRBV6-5 CASSYSRQGPNSPLHF
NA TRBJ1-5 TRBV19 CASSSGGNQPQHF
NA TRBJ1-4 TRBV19 CASSRGAGGLGGEKLFF
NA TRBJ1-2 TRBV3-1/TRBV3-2 CASNHWAENGYTF
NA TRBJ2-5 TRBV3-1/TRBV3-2 CASSPNRFLVKYF
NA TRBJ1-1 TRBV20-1 CSARVVRGAFF
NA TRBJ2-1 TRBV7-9 CASSLVEWNEQFF
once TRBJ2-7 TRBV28 CASSSISPGEQYF
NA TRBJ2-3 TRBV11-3 CASSSNRDRPTDTQYF
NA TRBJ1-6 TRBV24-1 CATSAGQGELDSPLHF
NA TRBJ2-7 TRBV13 CASSLETGDYEQYF
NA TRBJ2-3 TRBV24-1 CATSDFLGATQYF
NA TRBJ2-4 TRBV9 CASSVDPEQLAKNIQYF
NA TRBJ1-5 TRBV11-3 CASTATGDSNSNQPQHF
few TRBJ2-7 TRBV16 CASSQRTSGSYDEQYF
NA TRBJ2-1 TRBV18 CASSRDIREQFF
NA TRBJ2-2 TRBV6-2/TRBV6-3 CASSYSRDRGRNLSGELFF
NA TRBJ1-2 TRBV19 CASRRPAANYGYTF
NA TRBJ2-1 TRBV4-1 CASSQDGVSAAEQFF